This paragraph covers one T cell receptor (beta chain) sequence. Antigen specificity is unknown. Looked up from germline, CDR1 is MNHEY and CDR2 is SVGAGI. The V and J ends lost 0 bases and 7 bases, in that order; junction bases with no gene match: 4. This CDR3 contains 14 residues. Tumor samples were taken before definitive surgery or chemotherapy. Some clones are missing from TCRdb's copy, which holds only in-frame ones; the method was immunoSEQ multiplex PCR. The profile shows about 11,000 clones, roughly four fifths of them singletons. This record comes from a study of high-grade serous ovarian cancer treatment subgroups. Study in general: Samples averaged around 14,000 reads and 7,500 or so unique TCR beta rearrangements. Findings and caveats of the study: Bulk tumor TCR sequencing gave no spatial information. Same-patient tumor repertoires overlapped at roughly 0.095 to 0.8; different patients barely overlapped. CDR1 and CDR2 were left unanalyzed; analyses focused on CDR3.

This TCR was recovered from a human donor with high-grade serous ovarian cancer. Sequencing used tumor tissue. V usage is TRBV6-5 and J usage is TRBJ1-1, with 8 bases matching TRBD1. The CDR3 is CASSYSQGAFEAFF. The CDR3 DNA is TGTGCCAGCAGTTACTCGCAGGGGGCATTTGAAGCTTTCTTT.